The sequence of this TCR beta chain was determined in a study of Graves' ophthalmopathy and Graves' hyperthyroidism. The authors amplified TCR beta CDR3 regions from RNA transcripts. Following a first-round RT-PCR that used HTBI primers, a second-round multiplex PCR was carried out. TCRdb analysed the multiplex PCR reads with MiXCR anew, one entry per CDR3 protein. The data contain 600,000 to 950,000 distinct CDR3 sequences, roughly 40% of them seen just once; the ten biggest clones take up around 40%. The clonotype comes from an adult man with Graves' ophthalmopathy. Specimen: peripheral blood.

The CDR3 spells CASSDRATTEAFF. The CDR3 DNA follows: TGCGCCAGCAGTGACAGGGCGACCACTGAAGCTTTCTTT. The rearrangement uses TRBV10-1 and TRBJ1-1; perhaps TRBD1 as D (5 bases). This CDR3 is 13 amino acids long. Between the trimmed V and J ends, which lost 3 bases and 4 bases, there was a span of 9 bases. CDR1 is WNHNN and CDR2 is SYGVQD in the germline V gene (reference sequence).